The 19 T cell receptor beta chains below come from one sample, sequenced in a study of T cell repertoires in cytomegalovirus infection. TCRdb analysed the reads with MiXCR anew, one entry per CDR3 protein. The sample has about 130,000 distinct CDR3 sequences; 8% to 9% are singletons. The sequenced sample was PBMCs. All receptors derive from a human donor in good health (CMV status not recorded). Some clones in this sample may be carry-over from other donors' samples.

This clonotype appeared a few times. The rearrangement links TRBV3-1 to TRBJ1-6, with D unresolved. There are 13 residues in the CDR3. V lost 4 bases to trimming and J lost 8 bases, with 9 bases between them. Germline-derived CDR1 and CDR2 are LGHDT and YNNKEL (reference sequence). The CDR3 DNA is TGTGCCAGCAGCCCCCGTTTAGATTCACCCCTCCACTTT. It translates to CASSPRLDSPLHF.

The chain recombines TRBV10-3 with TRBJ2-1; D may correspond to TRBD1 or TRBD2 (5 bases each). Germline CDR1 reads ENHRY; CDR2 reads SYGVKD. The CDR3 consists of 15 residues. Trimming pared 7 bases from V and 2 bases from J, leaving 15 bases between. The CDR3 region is CAIKAEGLTYNEQFF. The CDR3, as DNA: TGTGCCATCAAGGCAGAGGGGCTTACCTACAATGAGCAGTTCTTC.

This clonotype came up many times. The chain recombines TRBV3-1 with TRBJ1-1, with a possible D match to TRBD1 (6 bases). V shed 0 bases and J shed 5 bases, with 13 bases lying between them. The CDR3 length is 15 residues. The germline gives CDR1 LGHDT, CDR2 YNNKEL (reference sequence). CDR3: CASSQEWGARTEAFF. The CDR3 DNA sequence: TGTGCCAGCAGCCAAGAATGGGGGGCCAGGACTGAAGCTTTCTTT.

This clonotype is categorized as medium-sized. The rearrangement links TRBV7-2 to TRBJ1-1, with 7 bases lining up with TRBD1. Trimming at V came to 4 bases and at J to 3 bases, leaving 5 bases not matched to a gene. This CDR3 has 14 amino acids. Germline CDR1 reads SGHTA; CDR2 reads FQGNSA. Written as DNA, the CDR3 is TGTGCCAGCAGCTCGAACAGGGGCGACACTGAAGCTTTCTTT. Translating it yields CASSSNRGDTEAFF. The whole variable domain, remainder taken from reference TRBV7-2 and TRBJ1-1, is GAGVSQSPSNKVTEKGKDVELRCDPISGHTALYWYRQSLGQGLEFLIYFQGNSAPDKSGLPSDRFSAERTGGSVSTLTIQRTQQEDSAVYLCASSSNRGDTEAFFGQGTRLTVV.

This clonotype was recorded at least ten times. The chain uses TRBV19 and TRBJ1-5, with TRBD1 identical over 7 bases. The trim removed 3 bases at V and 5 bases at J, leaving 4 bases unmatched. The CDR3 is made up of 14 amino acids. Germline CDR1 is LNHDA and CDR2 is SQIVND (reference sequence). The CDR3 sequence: CASSMTGYDQPQHF. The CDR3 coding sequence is TGTGCCAGTAGTATGACAGGGTATGATCAGCCCCAGCATTTT.

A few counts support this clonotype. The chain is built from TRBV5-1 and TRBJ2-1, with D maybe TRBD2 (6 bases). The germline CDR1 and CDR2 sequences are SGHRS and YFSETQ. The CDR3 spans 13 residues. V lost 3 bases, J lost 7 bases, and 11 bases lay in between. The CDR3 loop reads CASSSPTRNEQFF. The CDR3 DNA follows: TGCGCCAGCAGCTCCCCGACTAGGAATGAGCAGTTCTTC.

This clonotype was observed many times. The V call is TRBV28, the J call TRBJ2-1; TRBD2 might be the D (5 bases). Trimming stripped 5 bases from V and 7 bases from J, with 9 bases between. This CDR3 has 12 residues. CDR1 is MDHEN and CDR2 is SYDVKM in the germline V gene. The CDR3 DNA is TGTGCCAGCAGTCAACTAGTTAATGAGCAGTTCTTC. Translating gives CASSQLVNEQFF.

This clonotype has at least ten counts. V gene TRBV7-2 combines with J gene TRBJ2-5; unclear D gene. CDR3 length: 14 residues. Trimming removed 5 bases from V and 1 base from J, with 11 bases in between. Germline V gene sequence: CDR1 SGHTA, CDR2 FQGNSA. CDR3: CASSGPRSQETQYF. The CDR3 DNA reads TGTGCCAGCAGCGGCCCACGATCCCAAGAGACCCAGTACTTC.

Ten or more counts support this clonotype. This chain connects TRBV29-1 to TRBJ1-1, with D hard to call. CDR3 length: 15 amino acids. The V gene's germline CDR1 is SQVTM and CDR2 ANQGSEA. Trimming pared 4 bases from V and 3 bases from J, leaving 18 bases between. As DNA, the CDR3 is TGCAGCGTTGCCTCAAGAAAAGGTCTAGACACTGAAGCTTTCTTT. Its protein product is CSVASRKGLDTEAFF.

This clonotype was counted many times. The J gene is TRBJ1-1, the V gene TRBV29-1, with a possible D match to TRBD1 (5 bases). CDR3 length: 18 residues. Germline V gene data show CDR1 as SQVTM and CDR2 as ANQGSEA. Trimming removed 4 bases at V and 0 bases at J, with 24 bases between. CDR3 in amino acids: CSVVMDSSRGTMNTEAFF. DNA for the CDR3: TGCAGCGTTGTCATGGATTCGTCTAGGGGTACGATGAACACTGAAGCTTTCTTT. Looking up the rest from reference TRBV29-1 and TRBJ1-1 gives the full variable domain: SAVISQKPSRDICQRGTSLTIQCQVDSQVTMMFWYRQQPGQSLTLIATANQGSEATYESGFVIDKFPISRPNLTFSTLTVSNMSPEDSSIYLCSVVMDSSRGTMNTEAFFGQGTRLTVV.

The CDR3 region has the DNA TGCAGCGCCGAGGGCAGGGTACGAGAGCGGGAGACCCAGTACTTC. Translated, it gives CSAEGRVRERETQYF. The rearrangement uses TRBV29-1 and TRBJ2-5; D possibly uses TRBD1 or TRBD2 (5 bases each). Germline CDR1 and CDR2: SQVTM and ANQGSEA. Trimming removed 7 bases from V and 5 bases from J, with 23 bases in between. The CDR3 sequence is 15 residues long.

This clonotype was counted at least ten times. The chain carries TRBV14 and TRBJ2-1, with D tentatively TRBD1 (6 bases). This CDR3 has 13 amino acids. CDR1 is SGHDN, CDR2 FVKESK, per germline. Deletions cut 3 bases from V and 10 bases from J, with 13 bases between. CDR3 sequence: CASSQAQGGEQFF. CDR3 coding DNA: TGTGCCAGCAGCCAGGCACAGGGTGGGGAGCAGTTCTTC.

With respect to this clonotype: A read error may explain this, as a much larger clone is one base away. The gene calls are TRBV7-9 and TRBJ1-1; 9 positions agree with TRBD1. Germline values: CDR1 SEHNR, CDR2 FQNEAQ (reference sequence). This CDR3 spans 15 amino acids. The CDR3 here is CANSIWTGDGTEAFF. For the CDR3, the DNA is TGTGCCAACAGCATATGGACAGGGGACGGGACTGAAGCTTTCTTT.

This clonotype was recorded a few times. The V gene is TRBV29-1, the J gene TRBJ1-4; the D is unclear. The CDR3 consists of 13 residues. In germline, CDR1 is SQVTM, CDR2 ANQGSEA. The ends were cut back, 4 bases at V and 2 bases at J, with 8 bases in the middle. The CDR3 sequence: CSVVGQTNEKLFF. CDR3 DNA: TGCAGCGTTGTAGGGCAGACTAATGAAAAACTGTTTTTT.

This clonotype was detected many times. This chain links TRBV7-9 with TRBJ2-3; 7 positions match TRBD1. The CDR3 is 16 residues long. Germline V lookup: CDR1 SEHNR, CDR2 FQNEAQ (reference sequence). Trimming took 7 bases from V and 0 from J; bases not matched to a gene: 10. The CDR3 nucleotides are TGTGCCAGCAACCGACCCGACAGGGAGAGCACAGATACGCAGTATTTT. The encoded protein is CASNRPDRESTDTQYF.

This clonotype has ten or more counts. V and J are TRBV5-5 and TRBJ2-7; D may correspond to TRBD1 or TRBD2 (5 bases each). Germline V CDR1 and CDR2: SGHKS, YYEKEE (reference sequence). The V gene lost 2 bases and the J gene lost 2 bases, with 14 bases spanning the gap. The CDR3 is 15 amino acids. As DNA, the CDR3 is TGTGCCAGCAGCTTTTGGGACGGGGTTACCTACGAGCAGTACTTC. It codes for CASSFWDGVTYEQYF.

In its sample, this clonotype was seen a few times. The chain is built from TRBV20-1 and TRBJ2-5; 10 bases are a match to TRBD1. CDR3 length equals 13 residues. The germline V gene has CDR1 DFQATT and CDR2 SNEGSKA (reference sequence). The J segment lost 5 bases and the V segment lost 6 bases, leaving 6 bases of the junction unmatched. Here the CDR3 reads CSALGQGRETQYF. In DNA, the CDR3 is TGCAGTGCGTTGGGACAGGGGAGGGAGACCCAGTACTTC.

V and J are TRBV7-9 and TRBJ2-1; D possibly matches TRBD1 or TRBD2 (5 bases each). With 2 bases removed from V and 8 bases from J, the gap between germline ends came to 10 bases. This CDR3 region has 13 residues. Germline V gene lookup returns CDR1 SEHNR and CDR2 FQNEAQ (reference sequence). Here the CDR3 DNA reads TGTGCCAGCAGCTTATCGTTGGGGGATGAGCAGTTCTTC. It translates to CASSLSLGDEQFF.

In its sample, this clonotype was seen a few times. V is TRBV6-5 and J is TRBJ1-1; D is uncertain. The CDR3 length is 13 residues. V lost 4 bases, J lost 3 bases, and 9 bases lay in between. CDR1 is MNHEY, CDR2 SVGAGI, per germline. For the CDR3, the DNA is TGTGCCAGCAGTTCTCGGATGGACACTGAAGCTTTCTTT. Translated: CASSSRMDTEAFF.